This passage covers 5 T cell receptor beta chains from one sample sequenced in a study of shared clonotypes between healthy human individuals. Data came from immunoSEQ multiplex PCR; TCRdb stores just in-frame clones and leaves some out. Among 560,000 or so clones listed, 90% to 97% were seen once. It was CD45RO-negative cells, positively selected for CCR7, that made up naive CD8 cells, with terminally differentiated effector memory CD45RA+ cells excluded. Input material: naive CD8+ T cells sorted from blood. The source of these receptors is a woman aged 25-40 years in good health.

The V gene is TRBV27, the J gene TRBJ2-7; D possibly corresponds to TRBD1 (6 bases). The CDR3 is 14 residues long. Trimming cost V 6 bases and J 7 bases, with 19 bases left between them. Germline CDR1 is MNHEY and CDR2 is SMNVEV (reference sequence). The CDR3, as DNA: TGTGCCAGCAGCCTAAAGACAGGTAGGCGGGAGCAGTACTTC. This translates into CASSLKTGRREQYF.

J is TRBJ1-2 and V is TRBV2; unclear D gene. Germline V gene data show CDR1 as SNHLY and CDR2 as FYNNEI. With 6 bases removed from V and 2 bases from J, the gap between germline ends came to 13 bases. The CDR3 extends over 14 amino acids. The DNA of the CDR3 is TGTGCCAGCAGCCGGGAAGCAAGAAACTATGGCTACACCTTC. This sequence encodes CASSREARNYGYTF.

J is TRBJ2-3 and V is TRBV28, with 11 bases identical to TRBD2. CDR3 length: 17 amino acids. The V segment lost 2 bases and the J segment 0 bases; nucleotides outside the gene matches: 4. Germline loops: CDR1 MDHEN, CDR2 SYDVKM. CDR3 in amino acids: CASSLLAGGLSTDTQYF. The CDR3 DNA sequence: TGTGCCAGCAGTTTACTAGCGGGAGGCCTTAGCACAGATACGCAGTATTTT.

In DNA form, the CDR3 reads TGTGCCAGCAGCCCCCGGTTCTTCCGTGAGACCCAGTACTTC. It encodes CASSPRFFRETQYF. The chain has TRBV13 and TRBJ2-5; D call uncertain. The germline gives CDR1 PRHDT, CDR2 FYEKMQ (reference sequence). The CDR3 is made up of 14 amino acids. V was pared by 5 bases and J by 5 bases, with 15 bases between.

The CDR3: CASKVGQLNTEAFF. The CDR3 DNA reads TGTGCCAGCAAGGTTGGGCAGCTGAACACTGAAGCTTTCTTT. The chain combines TRBV2 with TRBJ1-1; D is ambiguous. The germline V gene has CDR1 SNHLY and CDR2 FYNNEI. V lost 7 bases to trimming and J lost 0 bases, with 12 bases between them. The CDR3 consists of 14 residues.